This T cell receptor beta chain derives from a study of regulatory T cells in long-lasting Graves disease. Investigators prepared the TCR beta libraries by applying iRepertoire HTBI primers and Arm-PCR of CDR3 regions. MiXCR, applied by TCRdb to the multiplex PCR reads, yields one record per CDR3 protein. The data hold roughly 560,000 distinct CDR3 sequences, with more than 10% observed a single time. Trimming removed 2 bases from V and 5 bases from J, with 12 bases in between. The germline CDR1 and CDR2 sequences are KGHSH and LQKENI. The CDR3 sequence is 14 residues long. Noted time point: newly diagnosed GD, antithyroid drugs for less than 3 months. TCR sequences were obtained from RNA taken from PBMCs. Nine milliliters of peripheral blood went into EDTA tubes. At least ten counts were recorded for this clonotype. The sample also formed part of further work on T cells in Graves' hyperthyroidism and ophthalmopathy. Turning to that study: When the TCR CDR3 underwent first-round RT-PCR, the HTBI primer set was used.

The sequenced sample was peripheral blood mononuclear cells (PBMCs), obtained at new diagnosis, from a patient treated with antithyroid drugs. This TCR came from a woman under 40 with Graves disease. V usage is TRBV18 and J usage is TRBJ2-5; D is undetermined. CDR3 protein: CASSPVGARETQYF. The CDR3 DNA sequence: TGTGCCAGCTCACCAGTGGGCGCGAGGGAGACCCAGTACTTC.